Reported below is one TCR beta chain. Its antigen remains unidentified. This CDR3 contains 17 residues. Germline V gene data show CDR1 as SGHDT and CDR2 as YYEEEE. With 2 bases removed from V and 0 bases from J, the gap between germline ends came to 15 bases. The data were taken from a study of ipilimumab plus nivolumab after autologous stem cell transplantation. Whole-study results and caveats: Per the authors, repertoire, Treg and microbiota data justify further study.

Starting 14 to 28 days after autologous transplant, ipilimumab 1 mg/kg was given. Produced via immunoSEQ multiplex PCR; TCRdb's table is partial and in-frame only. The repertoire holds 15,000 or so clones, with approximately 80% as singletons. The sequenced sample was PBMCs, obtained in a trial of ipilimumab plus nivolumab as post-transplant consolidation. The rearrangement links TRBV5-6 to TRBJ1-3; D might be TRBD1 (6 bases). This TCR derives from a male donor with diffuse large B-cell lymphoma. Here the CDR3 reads CASSLTGWIGSGNTIYF. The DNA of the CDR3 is TGTGCCAGCAGCTTAACAGGGTGGATCGGCTCTGGAAACACCATATATTTT.